The 15 T cell receptor beta chains presented below share a single source sample, sequenced in a study of T cell clones after liver transplantation. This table comes from immunoSEQ multiplex PCR, and its TCRdb copy is limited to in-frame clones, with some not included. The sample lists 75,000 to 95,000 clones, 83% seen once, with over 2.5% in the top ten. This sample comprised CD4+ T cells from blood, obtained at the 22-month timepoint. Every receptor here comes from a human patient who received a liver transplant. The T cells may come from the graft donor.

This clone came up once. The chain's CDR3 is CASTALSQGTGELFF. DNA for the CDR3: TGTGCCAGCACCGCCCTCTCCCAGGGGACCGGGGAGCTGTTTTTT. The chain combines TRBV9 with TRBJ2-2, with D maybe TRBD1 (6 bases). V was clipped by 6 bases and J by 5 bases, with 17 bases between them. Germline lookup yields CDR1 SGDLS and CDR2 YYNGEE. This CDR3 has 15 amino acids.

The chain uses TRBV5-4 and TRBJ2-5; maybe TRBD2 (7 bases). Between the trimmed V and J ends, which lost 4 bases and 2 bases, there was a span of 21 bases. This CDR3 has 17 amino acids. Looked up from germline, CDR1 is SGHNT and CDR2 is YYREEE (reference sequence). The CDR3: CASSRKVGGGPQETQYF. CDR3 nucleotide sequence: TGTGCCAGCAGCCGGAAGGTGGGGGGGGGCCCACAAGAGACCCAGTACTTC. Complete variable domain (other parts from reference TRBV5-4 and TRBJ2-5): ETGVTQSPTHLIKTRGQQVTLRCSSQSGHNTVSWYQQALGQGPQFIFQYYREEENGRGNFPPRFSGLQFPNYSSELNVNALELDDSALYLCASSRKVGGGPQETQYFGPGTRLLVL.

The chain has TRBV5-1 and TRBJ2-1; 10 nucleotides line up with TRBD2. From germline, CDR1 is SGHRS and CDR2 YFSETQ. CDR3 length equals 16 residues. V gave up 1 base and J gave up 6 bases; unmatched junction bases: 7. The CDR3 spells CASSLISGRASNEQFF. CDR3 bases: TGCGCCAGCAGCTTGATCAGCGGGAGGGCCAGCAATGAGCAGTTCTTC.

V usage is TRBV6-5 and J usage is TRBJ2-7, with no clear D. Between the trimmed V and J ends, which lost 4 bases and 7 bases, there was a span of 14 bases. This CDR3 has 13 amino acids. The germline V gene has CDR1 MNHEY and CDR2 SVGAGI. CDR3 in DNA: TGTGCCAGCAGTTTACGGAGAAATTGGGAGCAGTACTTC. Amino acid sequence: CASSLRRNWEQYF.

The J gene is TRBJ1-2, the V gene TRBV5-5; 8 positions match TRBD1. This CDR3 has 13 amino acids. Germline V gene data show CDR1 as SGHKS and CDR2 as YYEKEE (reference sequence). J gave up 5 bases and V 2 bases, and 2 bases lay outside the gene matches. The CDR3 protein is CASSLRTGYGYTF. Written as DNA, the CDR3 is TGTGCCAGCAGCTTAAGGACAGGGTATGGCTACACCTTC.

This clone was seen at least ten times. This sequence joins TRBV21-1 and TRBJ1-5. TRBV21-1 is termed a pseudogene. This CDR3 contains 15 residues. CDR3 protein: CANNSPIGDNQPQHF. In nucleotides, the CDR3 is TGTGCCAACAACTCACCAATCGGGGACAATCAGCCCCAGCATTTT.

The chain couples TRBV7-2 to TRBJ1-6, with D maybe TRBD1 (5 bases). This CDR3 is built from 14 residues. The V end was cut by 3 bases, the J end by 7 bases, with 10 bases between. Germline V gene lookup returns CDR1 SGHTA and CDR2 FQGNSA. The CDR3 loop reads CASSFGTSNSPLHF. CDR3 DNA sequence: TGTGCCAGCAGCTTCGGGACTTCAAATTCACCCCTCCACTTT.

For this clone: Other DNA sequences in this specimen translate into the identical CDR3. The V and J genes are TRBV9 and TRBJ2-5, with TRBD2 as a possible D gene (5 bases). The length of the CDR3 is 13 residues. The V end was cut by 0 bases, the J end by 5 bases, with 8 bases between. Germline CDR1 is SGDLS and CDR2 is YYNGEE. CDR3 in amino acids: CASSVAGSETQYF. The CDR3 coding sequence is TGTGCCAGCAGCGTAGCGGGGAGTGAGACCCAGTACTTC.

The chain uses TRBV28 and TRBJ1-1; D is perhaps TRBD1 (5 bases). Trimming cost V 3 bases and J 1 base, with 24 bases left between them. Germline CDR1 and CDR2: MDHEN and SYDVKM. The CDR3 contains 19 residues. The CDR3 sequence is CASSLPSVSRGNSNTEAFF. The CDR3 DNA sequence: TGTGCCAGCAGTTTGCCGTCGGTTTCGAGGGGTAATTCGAACACTGAAGCTTTCTTT.

The CDR3: CASSRGLQDVYEQYF. DNA for the CDR3: TGCGCCAGCAGCCGGGGCCTACAAGACGTCTACGAGCAGTACTTC. The rearrangement links TRBV4-1 to TRBJ2-7; possibly TRBD1 for D (5 bases). CDR3 length: 15 residues. In germline, CDR1 is MGHRA, CDR2 YSYEKL. V lost 4 bases and J 3 bases, leaving 16 bases between the germline ends.

The chain joins TRBV5-5 to TRBJ1-2; weak D call: TRBD1 (5 bases). Per germline, CDR1 SGHKS and CDR2 YYEKEE (reference sequence). The V and J ends lost 0 bases and 5 bases respectively, with 8 bases between them. This CDR3 has 13 residues. The CDR3 DNA reads TGTGCCAGCAGCTTGGCCACAGGATATGGCTACACCTTC. Encoded protein: CASSLATGYGYTF.

The genes are TRBV5-5 and TRBJ1-6; tentatively, D is TRBD1 (5 bases). From germline, CDR1 is SGHKS and CDR2 YYEKEE (reference sequence). The CDR3 has 13 amino acids. The V and J ends lost 5 bases and 13 bases respectively, with 16 bases between them. CDR3 region: CASSSGTVSPLHF. In DNA, the CDR3 is TGTGCCAGCAGTTCCGGGACGGTATCTCCCCTCCACTTT.

The gene calls are TRBV9 and TRBJ1-6; D not resolved. V lost 4 bases, J lost 10 bases, and 15 bases lay in between. The length of the CDR3 is 14 residues. Germline V gene lookup returns CDR1 SGDLS and CDR2 YYNGEE. CDR3 loop: CASSRVQDGSPLHF. The CDR3 DNA reads as TGTGCCAGCAGCCGGGTCCAAGATGGATCACCCCTCCACTTT. Supplemented by reference TRBV9 and TRBJ1-6, the full variable domain reads DSGVTQTPKHLITATGQRVTLRCSPRSGDLSVYWYQQSLDQGLQFLIQYYNGEERAKGNILERFSAQQFPDLHSELNLSSLELGDSALYFCASSRVQDGSPLHFGNGTRLTVT.

The rearrangement uses TRBV5-1 and TRBJ2-2; 8 bases are a match to TRBD1. CDR3 length equals 14 residues. The germline gives CDR1 SGHRS, CDR2 YFSETQ. V lost 2 bases and J lost 6; bases outside the gene matches: 3. The CDR3 spells CASSFPQGAGELFF. The CDR3 coding sequence is TGCGCCAGCAGCTTCCCACAGGGGGCCGGGGAGCTGTTTTTT.

In DNA, the CDR3 is TGTGCCAGCAGCTTACCAGGGAGAGTCGGAAACACCATATATTTT. This codes for CASSLPGRVGNTIYF. The rearrangement uses TRBV7-2 and TRBJ1-3; maybe TRBD1 (5 bases). The germline V gene has CDR1 SGHTA and CDR2 FQGNSA. V was trimmed by 2 bases and J by 4 bases, leaving 12 bases between them. The CDR3 loop spans 15 amino acids. The full variable domain, in which reference TRBV7-2 and TRBJ1-3 provide the parts outside the CDR3, is GAGVSQSPSNKVTEKGKDVELRCDPISGHTALYWYRQSLGQGLEFLIYFQGNSAPDKSGLPSDRFSAERTGGSVSTLTIQRTQQEDSAVYLCASSLPGRVGNTIYFGEGSWLTVV.